Sequencing of this TCR beta chain was carried out in a study of T cell clusters in autoimmune cytopenias. This clonotype counts as medium-sized by frequency. Approximately 36,000 genome equivalents of blood DNA were amplified for TRB. The CDR3 loop spans 18 amino acids. From germline, CDR1 is LNHDA and CDR2 SQIVND (reference sequence). Multiplex touch-down PCR amplified TRB using TRB-A and TRB-B pools in one tube. TCRdb reanalyzed the multiplex PCR reads and collapses them to one entry per CDR3 protein, without DNA. The repertoire shows 8,000 to 9,500 distinct CDR3 sequences; the top ten hold around 3.9%.

The clonotype comes from a human donor with an autoimmune cytopenia or autoimmune hepatitis (not recorded which). The sequencing input was peripheral blood. The chain employs TRBV19 and TRBJ2-5; TCRdb reports TRBD2, a call that lacks DNA to check it against. The chain's CDR3 is CASSPRLAGGPSGETQYF.